What follows are 7 T cell receptor beta chains derived from one specimen sequenced in a study of early T cells in non-severe SARS-CoV-2 infection. TCRdb independently ran MiXCR on the 5' RACE reads; one entry per CDR3 protein. Here the sample spans 68,000 or so distinct CDR3 sequences, approximately 10% being singletons. Material for sequencing was whole blood. These receptors were obtained from an adult who was a healthcare worker with PCR-confirmed SARS-CoV-2 infection or an uninfected control (not recorded which).

V and J are TRBV4-1 and TRBJ2-7, with D hard to call. CDR1 and CDR2 (germline): MGHRA, YSYEKL. V gave up 3 bases and J gave up 6 bases, with 9 bases separating them. There are 12 residues in the CDR3. Written as DNA, the CDR3 is TGCGCCAGCAGCCACCCTTTGGGCGAGCAGTACTTC. It codes for CASSHPLGEQYF.

J is TRBJ1-5 and V is TRBV5-8; TRBD1 is a possible D gene (6 bases). V was shortened by 4 bases and J by 4 bases, with 9 bases between the two germline ends. CDR1 is SGHTS, CDR2 YDEGEE, per germline. The CDR3 length is 13 residues. CDR3 residues: CASSRTVNQPQHF. CDR3 coding DNA: TGTGCCAGCAGCCGGACAGTTAATCAGCCCCAGCATTTT.

The chain is built from TRBV7-9 and TRBJ2-3, with TRBD1 matching over 7 bases. This CDR3 is built from 12 residues. V shed 0 bases and J 11 bases; nucleotides not matched to a gene: 2. In germline, CDR1 is SEHNR, CDR2 FQNEAQ (reference sequence). The CDR3 loop is CASSLAGGVQYF. CDR3 DNA: TGTGCCAGCAGCTTAGCAGGGGGCGTGCAGTATTTT.

This chain links TRBV6-2 or TRBV6-3 with TRBJ2-7; D is unresolved. This CDR3 is built from 15 residues. Germline loops: CDR1 MNHEY, CDR2 SVGEGT. The ends were cut back, 2 bases at V and 5 bases at J, with 16 bases in the middle. In nucleotides, the CDR3 is TGTGCCAGCAGTTACGGTCTGGGGTTGTATCACGAGCAGTACTTC. Protein product: CASSYGLGLYHEQYF.

This clonotype has a handful of counts. The chain recombines TRBV2 with TRBJ2-6; TRBD2 matches at 8 bases. The CDR3 has 16 amino acids. V lost 6 bases and J lost 0; bases outside the gene matches: 4. Germline V gene lookup returns CDR1 SNHLY and CDR2 FYNNEI. For the CDR3, the DNA is TGTGCCAGCAGCCGGAGCGGGAGCTCTGGGGCCAACGTCCTGACTTTC. Its translation is CASSRSGSSGANVLTF.

This clonotype was counted at least ten times. The chain carries TRBV12-3 or TRBV12-4 and TRBJ1-6; D might be TRBD1 (5 bases). V dropped 2 bases and J dropped 5 bases, with 7 bases sitting between them. The CDR3 runs 14 residues. DNA for the CDR3: TGTGCCAGCAGTTTAAGGGGAGATAATTCACCCCTCCACTTT. This sequence encodes CASSLRGDNSPLHF.

This clonotype has at least ten counts. The CDR3 coding sequence is TGTGCCAGCAGTGTATGGCAGGTAGTACAAGAGACCCAGTACTTC. It codes for CASSVWQVVQETQYF. The chain employs TRBV6-1 and TRBJ2-5, with D unclear. Trimming took 4 bases from V and 2 from J, leaving 14 bases between them. Per germline, CDR1 MNHNS and CDR2 SASEGT. The CDR3 consists of 15 residues.